This T cell receptor (beta chain) came from a study of T cells after yellow fever vaccination. One entry per CDR3 protein results from TCRdb running MiXCR on the 5' RACE reads. The table includes 350,000 to 450,000 distinct CDR3 sequences, under 20% detected once. The sequence came from a man between 18 and 29 years old who received the YFV17D yellow fever vaccine. Sequenced material: PBMCs, taken before the yellow fever booster vaccination.

The CDR3 protein is CASSAQGESYTF. The CDR3, as DNA: TGTGCCAGCAGTGCTCAGGGAGAGAGCTACACCTTC. The chain employs TRBV9 and TRBJ1-2, with a tentative D call TRBD1 (5 bases). The germline V gene has CDR1 SGDLS and CDR2 YYNGEE. Trimming cost V 5 bases and J 9 bases, with 14 bases left between them. The CDR3 length is 12 residues.